Following are 24 T cell receptor beta chains from one sample sequenced in a study of T cell responses to AZD1222 COVID-19 vaccine (dated by TCRdb to about 2021). Per the publication, the time point label means: baseline before first vaccination. The library was obtained by the immunoSEQ multiplex PCR assay. In TCRdb, the immuneACCESS table is reduced to in-frame sequences with V and J assigned. These tables do not hold every clone; where another copy was compared, an unresolved V gene accounts for under half, and the others remain unexplained. The sample table records 120,000 to 150,000 clones; approximately 88% of these occur just once. Jointly, the top ten make up about 15% of the sample. The sample here was peripheral blood, taken on day 0 of AZD1222 vaccination. These TCRs come from an adult in good health.

The gene calls are TRBV5-8 and TRBJ2-5, with D maybe TRBD1 (6 bases). The CDR3 spans 16 residues. Per the germline V gene, CDR1 is SGHTS and CDR2 is YDEGEE. Between the trimmed V and J ends, which lost 0 bases and 0 bases, there was a span of 12 bases. As DNA, the CDR3 is TGTGCCAGCAGCTTGGGATCGGCAGGGGACCAAGAGACCCAGTACTTC. As protein: CASSLGSAGDQETQYF. The variable domain in full, completed from reference TRBV5-8 and TRBJ2-5, reads EAGVTQSPTHLIKTRGQQATLRCSPISGHTSVYWYQQALGLGLQFLLWYDEGEERNRGNFPPRFSGRQFPNYSSELNVNALELEDSALYLCASSLGSAGDQETQYFGPGTRLLVL.

The V gene is TRBV7-9, the J gene TRBJ2-4, with 10 positions matching TRBD2. The germline V gene has CDR1 SEHNR and CDR2 FQNEAQ (reference sequence). The CDR3 extends over 17 amino acids. V lost 4 bases to trimming and J lost 3 bases; unmatched junction nucleotides: 9. In DNA form, the CDR3 reads TGTGCCAGCAGCTCTCCGAGCGGGGGGGAGGACAAAAACATTCAGTACTTC. Amino acids: CASSSPSGGEDKNIQYF.

The rearrangement links TRBV18 to TRBJ1-4; 7 positions agree with TRBD1. Trimming cost V 2 bases and J 6 bases; bases outside gene matches: 3. The CDR3 runs 14 residues. CDR1 and CDR2 (germline): KGHSH, LQKENI. The CDR3 sequence: CASSPGTVDEKLFF. The CDR3 DNA reads TGTGCCAGCTCACCAGGGACAGTTGATGAAAAACTGTTTTTT.

V and J are TRBV3-1 (or the pseudogene TRBV3-2) and TRBJ1-1, with 9 nucleotides matching TRBD1. The CDR3 length is 15 residues. V lost 2 bases, J lost 2 bases, and 3 bases stayed unmatched. The germline V gene has CDR1 LGHDT and CDR2 YNNKEL (reference sequence). CDR3 in amino acids: CASSQRQGVNTEAFF. The CDR3 nucleotides are TGTGCCAGCAGCCAAAGACAGGGGGTAAACACTGAAGCTTTCTTT.

V is TRBV28 and J is TRBJ1-2, with TRBD1 as a possible D gene (6 bases). Germline V gene lookup returns CDR1 MDHEN and CDR2 SYDVKM. This CDR3 spans 12 amino acids. Trimming left V 8 bases short and J 8 bases short, with 15 bases between. The CDR3 loop is CASGGQMKGYTF. For the CDR3, the DNA is TGTGCCAGCGGTGGACAGATGAAGGGCTACACCTTC.

The chain carries TRBV5-4 and TRBJ1-5, with D perhaps TRBD1 (5 bases). The V end was cut by 4 bases, the J end by 4 bases, with 9 bases between. The V gene's germline CDR1 is SGHNT and CDR2 YYREEE (reference sequence). The CDR3 has 13 residues. The CDR3 DNA follows: TGTGCCAGCAGCGGGGGGGTGAATCAGCCCCAGCATTTT. Protein sequence: CASSGGVNQPQHF.

The V gene is TRBV7-9, the J gene TRBJ1-2; no firm D call. Germline V gene data show CDR1 as SEHNR and CDR2 as FQNEAQ (reference sequence). The CDR3 loop spans 14 amino acids. Trimming took 0 bases from V and 4 from J, leaving 9 bases between them. The CDR3 protein is CASSLASGAYGYTF. The DNA for the CDR3 is TGTGCCAGCAGCTTAGCTTCCGGAGCCTATGGCTACACCTTC. Filled out from reference TRBV7-9 and TRBJ1-2, the complete variable domain reads DTGVSQNPRHKITKRGQNVTFRCDPISEHNRLYWYRQTLGQGPEFLTYFQNEAQLEKSRLLSDRFSAERPKGSFSTLEIQRTEQGDSAMYLCASSLASGAYGYTFGSGTRLTVV.

The chain carries TRBV9 and TRBJ1-5; D perhaps matches TRBD1 (5 bases). Per germline, CDR1 SGDLS and CDR2 YYNGEE. V was trimmed by 7 bases and J by 7 bases, leaving 15 bases between them. This CDR3 region has 13 residues. In DNA, the CDR3 is TGTGCCAGCGGAAGGGGTGAGGGACAGCCCCAGCATTTT. This sequence encodes CASGRGEGQPQHF.

This clone turned up a few times. V and J are TRBV5-1 and TRBJ2-7; 7 bases are a match to TRBD1. This CDR3 region has 13 residues. Germline V gene lookup returns CDR1 SGHRS and CDR2 YFSETQ. V was clipped by 6 bases and J by 7 bases; unmatched bases: 10. The CDR3 protein is CASTQSTGLEQYF. The CDR3 DNA is TGCGCCAGCACCCAGTCGACAGGGCTTGAGCAGTACTTC.

J is TRBJ1-2 and V is TRBV5-4; 8 nucleotides agree with TRBD1. The germline V gene encodes CDR1 SGHNT and CDR2 YYREEE (reference sequence). The CDR3 loop spans 14 amino acids. V shed 4 bases and J 4 bases; nucleotides not matched to a gene: 6. CDR3 region: CASSPGQGSYGYTF. The CDR3 DNA reads TGTGCCAGCAGCCCCGGACAGGGCAGCTATGGCTACACCTTC.

The gene calls are TRBV6-5 and TRBJ2-3, with a weak D call TRBD1 (8 bases). Trimming stripped 2 bases from V and 3 bases from J, with 15 bases between. The V gene's germline CDR1 is MNHEY and CDR2 SVGAGI. This CDR3 has 16 amino acids. The chain's CDR3 is CASSYLGQGGTDTQYF. The CDR3 bases are TGTGCCAGCAGTTACCTCGGACAGGGAGGGACAGATACGCAGTATTTT.

The CDR3 here is CASPLQQIGTGELFF. CDR3 DNA sequence: TGTGCCAGCCCCCTACAACAGATTGGCACCGGGGAGCTGTTTTTT. V and J are TRBV7-2 and TRBJ2-2; D ambiguous. The CDR3 totals 15 residues. V was cut by 8 bases and J by 4 bases, with 17 bases left in between. CDR1 and CDR2 from the germline V gene are SGHTA and FQGNSA.

J is TRBJ2-7 and V is TRBV11-2; D perhaps matches TRBD2 (5 bases). V gave up 5 bases and J gave up 4 bases, with 18 bases separating them. From germline, CDR1 is SGHAT and CDR2 FQNNGV. CDR3 length: 15 amino acids. CDR3: CASSPMQAAGYEQYF. The CDR3 DNA reads TGTGCCAGCAGCCCGATGCAGGCTGCGGGTTACGAGCAGTACTTC.

The rearrangement uses TRBV7-2 and TRBJ2-7, with D uncertain. Germline assignment: CDR1 SGHTA and CDR2 FQGNSA. The CDR3 covers 14 residues. V lost 2 bases and J 0 bases, leaving 8 bases between the germline ends. CDR3 sequence reads: CASSLTRPSYEQYF. CDR3 sequence (DNA): TGTGCCAGCAGCTTAACGCGTCCCTCCTACGAGCAGTACTTC.

CDR3 residues: CASSSPGTGIRGYTF. CDR3 coding DNA: TGTGCCAGCAGTTCGCCCGGGACAGGGATTCGTGGCTACACCTTC. The chain joins TRBV28 to TRBJ1-2; 9 nucleotides line up with TRBD1. V lost 4 bases to trimming and J lost 7 bases; unmatched junction nucleotides: 10. Germline lookup yields CDR1 MDHEN and CDR2 SYDVKM. The CDR3 spans 15 residues.

This rearrangement joins TRBV6-2 or TRBV6-3 to TRBJ1-2, with D unresolved. With 0 bases removed from V and 2 bases from J, the gap between germline ends came to 10 bases. The CDR3 length is 15 residues. Germline V gene lookup returns CDR1 MNHEY and CDR2 SVGEGT. The CDR3 spells CASSYSNQVNYGYTF. The CDR3 nucleotides read TGTGCCAGCAGTTACTCGAATCAGGTCAACTATGGCTACACCTTC.

The V call is TRBV27, the J call TRBJ2-6; D unresolved. Germline CDR1 reads MNHEY; CDR2 reads SMNVEV (reference sequence). Trimming removed 8 bases from V and 0 bases from J, with 5 bases in between. The length of the CDR3 is 13 residues. Written as DNA, the CDR3 is TGTGCCAGCGGGCGCTCTGGGGCCAACGTCCTGACTTTC. It yields the protein CASGRSGANVLTF.

J is TRBJ1-2 and V is TRBV7-8; TRBD1 might be the D (6 bases). Trimming shortened V by 1 base and J by 8 bases, and 20 bases separated the two germline ends. The CDR3 has 16 residues. CDR1 and CDR2 (germline): SGHVS, FQNEAQ. CDR3 sequence reads: CASSLGRTVQGRGYTF. CDR3 nucleotide sequence: TGTGCCAGCAGCTTAGGCAGGACGGTTCAGGGGAGAGGCTACACCTTC.

V and J are TRBV4-3 and TRBJ2-3; 8 bases map to TRBD2. The CDR3 is made up of 14 amino acids. CDR1 LGHNA and CDR2 YSLEER come from the germline V gene. Trimming cost V 5 bases and J 1 base; bases outside gene matches: 2. In DNA, the CDR3 is TGCGCCAGCAGCTATAGCGGGGGCACAGATACGCAGTATTTT. Translation gives CASSYSGGTDTQYF.

V is TRBV30 and J is TRBJ1-5; no firm D call. The germline gives CDR1 GTSNPN, CDR2 SVGIG (reference sequence). V lost 0 bases and J lost 4, with 7 bases in between. CDR3 size: 13 residues. In nucleotides, the CDR3 is TGTGCCTGGAGTGTACGAGAGAATCAGCCCCAGCATTTT. The encoded protein is CAWSVRENQPQHF.

This clone turned up a few times. This chain uses TRBV7-2 with TRBJ2-1; TRBD1 might be the D (6 bases). This CDR3 comprises 13 residues. The V gene's germline CDR1 is SGHTA and CDR2 FQGNSA. V was trimmed by 5 bases and J by 9 bases, leaving 14 bases between them. In nucleotides, the CDR3 is TGTGCCAGCAGCGTCACAGGGACGGGTGAGCAGTTCTTC. Translated, it gives CASSVTGTGEQFF.

The chain employs TRBV14 and TRBJ2-1; D remains ambiguous. The CDR3 spans 12 residues. Germline CDR1 reads SGHDN; CDR2 reads FVKESK. The V end lost 6 bases, the J end lost 5 bases, and 8 bases lay between the germline ends. CDR3 DNA sequence: TGTGCCAGCAGTTCTTCCCACAATGAGCAGTTCTTC. This codes for CASSSSHNEQFF.

In its sample, this clone was seen a few times. The J gene is TRBJ1-6, the V gene TRBV7-2; D not certain. From germline, CDR1 is SGHTA and CDR2 FQGNSA. The CDR3 runs to 13 residues. Deletions cut 0 bases from V and 9 bases from J, with 6 bases between. The CDR3 protein is CASSLALGSPLHF. The CDR3 DNA reads as TGTGCCAGCAGCTTAGCTTTGGGTTCACCCCTCCACTTT. Complete variable domain (other parts from reference TRBV7-2 and TRBJ1-6): GAGVSQSPSNKVTEKGKDVELRCDPISGHTALYWYRQSLGQGLEFLIYFQGNSAPDKSGLPSDRFSAERTGGSVSTLTIQRTQQEDSAVYLCASSLALGSPLHFGNGTRLTVT.

The chain combines TRBV5-1 with TRBJ2-7, with 7 bases matching TRBD1. The CDR3 covers 23 residues. V lost 2 bases to trimming and J lost 2 bases; unmatched junction nucleotides: 31. Germline-derived CDR1 and CDR2 are SGHRS and YFSETQ. CDR3 protein: CASSFFSRAIRIGLTGRTYEQYF. The CDR3 coding sequence is TGCGCCAGCAGCTTTTTCTCCCGCGCAATCCGCATAGGTCTGACAGGGCGGACCTACGAGCAGTACTTC.